This TCR beta chain was profiled in a study of shared clonotypes between healthy human individuals. The repertoire was sequenced with immunoSEQ multiplex PCR; TCRdb's copy has only in-frame clones and lacks some. In the table there are 550,000 to 750,000 clones, around 92% of which are singletons. The CDR3 length is 16 residues. The germline V gene encodes CDR1 SGHAT and CDR2 FQNNGV. After removal of 8 bases from V and 0 bases from J, the junction contained 11 bases not matched to a gene. CD45RO-negative cells were positively selected for CCR7, leaving out terminally differentiated effector memory CD45RA+ cells.

This clonotype was obtained from a man aged 30 to 39 in good health. J is TRBJ2-3 and V is TRBV11-2; 7 positions agree with TRBD2. Specimen: naive CD8+ T cells sorted from blood. The CDR3, as DNA: TGTGCCAGCTGCTCTCCCCCTAGCGGAAGCACAGATACGCAGTATTTT. Encoded protein: CASCSPPSGSTDTQYF.